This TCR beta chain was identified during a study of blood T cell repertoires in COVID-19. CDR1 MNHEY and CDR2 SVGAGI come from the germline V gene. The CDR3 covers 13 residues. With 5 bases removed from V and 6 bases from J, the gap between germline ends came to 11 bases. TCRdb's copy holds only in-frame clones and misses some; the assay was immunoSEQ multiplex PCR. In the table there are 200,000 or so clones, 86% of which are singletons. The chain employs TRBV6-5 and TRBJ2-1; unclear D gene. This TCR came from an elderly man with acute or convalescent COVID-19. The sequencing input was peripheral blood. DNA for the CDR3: TGTGCCAGCAGTCTCAGGCCCCCCAATGAGCAGTTCTTC. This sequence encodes CASSLRPPNEQFF.